These 5 T cell receptor beta chains were all obtained from the same sample, sequenced in a study of shared clonotypes between healthy human individuals. Naive CD8 isolation took CD45RO-negative cells positively selected for CCR7 and excluded terminally differentiated effector memory CD45RA+ cells. The data were produced by immunoSEQ multiplex PCR, yet TCRdb's version contains in-frame clones alone and is incomplete. This table holds hundreds of thousands of clones, about 96% found once. The sequenced material came from naive CD8+ T cells sorted from blood. These receptors originate from a man under 40 in good health.

The CDR3 DNA reads TGTGCCAGCTCACCAACCAGTAACACCGGGGAGCTGTTTTTT. Protein: CASSPTSNTGELFF. The V gene is TRBV18, the J gene TRBJ2-2; D not resolved. Trimming removed 2 bases from V and 2 bases from J, with 6 bases in between. Germline lookup yields CDR1 KGHSH and CDR2 LQKENI. The CDR3 consists of 14 residues.

This clone was counted a few times. This chain connects TRBV10-1 to TRBJ2-1; the match to TRBD2 covers 8 bases. V was pared by 6 bases and J by 3 bases, with 7 bases of the junction left unmatched. Germline CDR1 and CDR2: WNHNN and SYGVQD (reference sequence). The CDR3 runs 15 residues. The CDR3 DNA follows: TGCGCCAGCAGCCAAAGGACTAGCAACTACAATGAGCAGTTCTTC. This gives the protein CASSQRTSNYNEQFF.

The DNA of the CDR3 is TGTGCCAGCAGCGGGTCAACAGGGGCAGACACCGGGGAGCTGTTTTTT. Translated: CASSGSTGADTGELFF. This rearrangement joins TRBV5-6 to TRBJ2-2, with TRBD1 identical over 7 bases. Germline loops: CDR1 SGHDT, CDR2 YYEEEE. V lost 4 bases to trimming and J lost 3 bases; unmatched junction nucleotides: 9. This CDR3 has 16 amino acids.

With respect to this clone: The identical CDR3 is also encoded by other nucleotide sequences in the sample. The chain joins TRBV11-2 to TRBJ2-7, with 7 bases aligning to TRBD1. After removal of 3 bases from V and 2 bases from J, the junction contained 4 bases not matched to a gene. The germline CDR1 and CDR2 sequences are SGHAT and FQNNGV. This CDR3 is built from 14 residues. The CDR3 DNA sequence: TGTGCCAGCAGCTTGGGGACAGCAGCCTACGAGCAGTACTTC. This translates into CASSLGTAAYEQYF.

This clone showed up just once. CDR3 nucleotides: TGTGCCAGCAGCTCGGGGACTAGCTCCTACAATGAGCAGTTCTTC. This gives the protein CASSSGTSSYNEQFF. The chain is built from TRBV7-2 and TRBJ2-1, with 8 bases aligning to TRBD2. In germline, CDR1 is SGHTA, CDR2 FQGNSA. There are 15 residues in the CDR3. Trimming removed 4 bases from V and 0 bases from J; junction bases left unmatched: 2.